These 18 T cell receptor beta chains came from one sample sequenced in a study of CD8 T cells in ankylosing spondylitis. TCRdb called the 5' RACE reads again in MiXCR, with one record for every CDR3 protein. The table has roughly 230,000 distinct CDR3 sequences, roughly 18% seen once. Sequenced: blood, either unsorted or a sorted T cell fraction (not recorded which). The receptors were sampled from a male donor with ankylosing spondylitis or in good health (not recorded which).

This clonotype was observed a few times. The chain uses TRBV29-1 and TRBJ2-5; 7 nucleotides match TRBD2. Germline V gene data show CDR1 as SQVTM and CDR2 as ANQGSEA. Trimming at V came to 4 bases and at J to 4 bases, leaving 12 bases not matched to a gene. The CDR3 length is 15 residues. CDR3 region: CSVVRLAEAGETQYF. In nucleotides, the CDR3 is TGCAGCGTTGTGAGGCTAGCGGAAGCGGGAGAGACCCAGTACTTC. The full variable domain, its missing parts supplied by reference TRBV29-1 and TRBJ2-5, is SAVISQKPSRDICQRGTSLTIQCQVDSQVTMMFWYRQQPGQSLTLIATANQGSEATYESGFVIDKFPISRPNLTFSTLTVSNMSPEDSSIYLCSVVRLAEAGETQYFGPGTRLLVL.

The chain recombines TRBV7-6 with TRBJ2-1, with 10 bases fitting TRBD2. The V gene end was trimmed by 4 bases and the J gene end by 3 bases; junction bases not matched to a gene: 6. The V gene's germline CDR1 is SGHVS and CDR2 FNYEAQ. The CDR3 covers 16 residues. The CDR3 nucleotides are TGTGCCAGCAGCTCCTCTAGCGGGAGTTACTACAATGAGCAGTTCTTC. It codes for CASSSSSGSYYNEQFF. Drawing the rest from reference TRBV7-6 and TRBJ2-1, the complete variable domain is GAGVSQSPRYKVTKRGQDVALRCDPISGHVSLYWYRQALGQGPEFLTYFNYEAQQDKSGLPNDRFSAERPEGSISTLTIQRTEQRDSAMYRCASSSSSGSYYNEQFFGPGTRLTVL.

This clonotype was picked up a small number of times. The rearrangement uses TRBV7-2 and TRBJ2-1; 11 bases align to TRBD2. V was pared by 3 bases and J by 7 bases, with 8 bases of the junction left unmatched. The CDR3 consists of 16 residues. Germline values: CDR1 SGHTA, CDR2 FQGNSA. This CDR3 is CASSFPLAGVRNEQFF. CDR3 in DNA: TGTGCCAGCAGCTTCCCACTAGCGGGAGTTAGGAATGAGCAGTTCTTC.

The chain employs TRBV7-2 and TRBJ1-2; a possible D gene is TRBD1 (6 bases). The CDR3 is 16 amino acids. The ends were cut back, 4 bases at V and 3 bases at J, with 18 bases in the middle. Germline V gene data show CDR1 as SGHTA and CDR2 as FQGNSA. In DNA, the CDR3 is TGTGCCAGCAGCTCCGCCAACAGGGTTTTGTACTATGGCTACACCTTC. This encodes CASSSANRVLYYGYTF.

In its sample, this clonotype was seen a few times. The chain combines TRBV29-1 with TRBJ2-3, with D possibly called TRBD1 or TRBD2 (5 bases each). Germline CDR1 and CDR2: SQVTM and ANQGSEA. The CDR3 covers 15 residues. The V and J ends lost 2 bases and 2 bases respectively, with 14 bases between them. CDR3: CSVEYSGLYTDTQYF. In nucleotides, the CDR3 is TGCAGCGTTGAATATTCGGGGCTCTACACAGATACGCAGTATTTT.

This clonotype was counted a few times. The chain recombines TRBV12-3 or TRBV12-4 with TRBJ2-3; D is possibly TRBD2 (5 bases). The V and J ends lost 4 bases and 4 bases respectively, with 12 bases between them. This CDR3 contains 14 residues. The CDR3 region has the DNA TGTGCCAGCAGTTACGACGGGAACTCAGATACGCAGTATTTT. Translating it yields CASSYDGNSDTQYF.

This clonotype was seen a handful of times. This chain joins TRBV4-3 and TRBJ2-1; 9 nucleotides align to TRBD2. CDR3 size: 17 residues. Germline loops: CDR1 LGHNA, CDR2 YSLEER. The trim removed 1 base at V and 1 base at J, leaving 5 bases unmatched. The CDR3 DNA follows: TGCGCCAGCAGCCAAGGTTCCGCGGGAGGGTCCTACAATGAGCAGTTCTTC. Residues: CASSQGSAGGSYNEQFF.

The gene calls are TRBV5-1 and TRBJ2-1; 9 bases match TRBD2. The CDR3 sequence is 16 residues long. Trimming at V came to 4 bases and at J to 8 bases, leaving 13 bases not matched to a gene. Germline loops: CDR1 SGHRS, CDR2 YFSETQ. The CDR3 loop reads CASSPGLAWGLDEQFF. CDR3 nucleotides: TGCGCCAGCAGCCCCGGACTAGCGTGGGGTTTGGATGAGCAGTTCTTC.

V gene TRBV5-4 combines with J gene TRBJ2-7; D not certain. The CDR3 sequence is 12 residues long. Germline lookup yields CDR1 SGHNT and CDR2 YYREEE (reference sequence). V lost 2 bases and J lost 5, with 8 bases in between. The CDR3 coding sequence is TGTGCCAGCAGCTTAGGGTGGGACGAGCAGTACTTC. Residues: CASSLGWDEQYF.

This clonotype was recorded a few times. The CDR3 DNA reads as TGTGCCAGCAGCCAAGAACAGGGGGCCAGCGGGAATGAGCAGTTCTTC. Amino acids: CASSQEQGASGNEQFF. The rearrangement links TRBV4-2 to TRBJ2-1, with TRBD1 matching 9 bases. V lost 0 bases and J lost 7; bases outside the gene matches: 7. Per the germline V gene, CDR1 is LGHNA and CDR2 is YNFKEQ. The CDR3 loop spans 16 amino acids.

This chain uses TRBV11-3 with TRBJ2-7; D might be TRBD1 (5 bases). Germline assignment: CDR1 SGHNT and CDR2 YENEEA. V was cut by 7 bases and J by 10 bases, with 32 bases left in between. The CDR3 is made up of 17 amino acids. CDR3 sequence reads: CASTTIQGYNYLRRQYF. CDR3 nucleotides: TGTGCCAGCACCACGATCCAGGGCTACAACTATCTACGACGTCAGTACTTC.

J is TRBJ2-5 and V is TRBV21-1; the table calls TRBD1, which could not be checked here. TRBV21-1 represents a pseudogene. CDR3 length: 14 amino acids. The CDR3 DNA follows: TGTGCCAGCAGCAACGCTCAGGGGGAAGAGACCCAGTACTTC. As protein: CASSNAQGEETQYF.

This clonotype was counted a few times. This chain connects TRBV10-3 to TRBJ2-3, with 8 bases aligning to TRBD1. Germline V CDR1 and CDR2: ENHRY, SYGVKD. This CDR3 comprises 15 residues. The CDR3: CGGDRPPWSTDTQYF. The CDR3 DNA follows: TGTGGGGGGGACAGGCCCCCTTGGAGCACAGATACGCAGTATTTT.

This clonotype showed up just a few times. The chain combines TRBV5-1 with TRBJ2-7; 10 bases are shared with TRBD1. This CDR3 is built from 15 residues. The junction had 4 bases not matched to a gene; V was cut back by 0 bases and J by 4 bases. Germline V lookup: CDR1 SGHRS, CDR2 YFSETQ. Written as DNA, the CDR3 is TGCGCCAGCAGCTTGGAAGACAGGGGGCCGTACGAGCAGTACTTC. Amino acid sequence: CASSLEDRGPYEQYF.

This clonotype was observed a handful of times. CDR3 sequence (DNA): TGCGCCAGCAGCCAAGTGCAGGGGGCAACGTACAATGAGCAGTTCTTC. Translated: CASSQVQGATYNEQFF. The rearrangement uses TRBV4-1 and TRBJ2-1; 8 bases match TRBD1. V shed 1 base and J 4 bases; nucleotides not matched to a gene: 6. The germline V gene encodes CDR1 MGHRA and CDR2 YSYEKL. The CDR3 consists of 16 residues.

The chain joins TRBV13 to TRBJ1-5; possibly TRBD1 for D (5 bases). The CDR3 is 15 amino acids. Per germline, CDR1 PRHDT and CDR2 FYEKMQ (reference sequence). V was clipped by 0 bases and J by 4 bases, with 10 bases between them. The chain's CDR3 is CASSLGKGLNQPQHF. DNA of the CDR3: TGTGCCAGCAGCTTAGGCAAGGGGTTGAATCAGCCCCAGCATTTT.

This clonotype was seen more than once but under ten times. J is TRBJ2-2 and V is TRBV5-5; TRBD1 matches at 7 bases. Germline V lookup: CDR1 SGHKS, CDR2 YYEKEE (reference sequence). The CDR3 totals 16 residues. The V and J ends lost 1 base and 3 bases, in that order; junction bases with no gene match: 6. CDR3 amino acids: CASSLLRGRDTGELFF. The CDR3 region has the DNA TGTGCCAGCAGCTTGCTGAGGGGGCGCGACACCGGGGAGCTGTTTTTT. The full variable domain, its missing parts supplied by reference TRBV5-5 and TRBJ2-2, is DAGVTQSPTHLIKTRGQQVTLRCSPISGHKSVSWYQQVLGQGPQFIFQYYEKEERGRGNFPDRFSARQFPNYSSELNVNALLLGDSALYLCASSLLRGRDTGELFFGEGSRLTVL.

This clonotype has a handful of counts. This sequence joins TRBV7-9 and TRBJ2-5, with unresolved D. Trimming left V 0 bases short and J 3 bases short, with 11 bases between. This CDR3 has 15 amino acids. Germline values: CDR1 SEHNR, CDR2 FQNEAQ (reference sequence). The CDR3 region is CASSLAMGWEETQYF. As DNA, the CDR3 is TGTGCCAGCAGCTTAGCGATGGGGTGGGAAGAGACCCAGTACTTC. Variable domain in full (rest from reference TRBV7-9 and TRBJ2-5): DTGVSQNPRHKITKRGQNVTFRCDPISEHNRLYWYRQTLGQGPEFLTYFQNEAQLEKSRLLSDRFSAERPKGSFSTLEIQRTEQGDSAMYLCASSLAMGWEETQYFGPGTRLLVL.